The clone carrying this T cell receptor (beta chain) was seen many times. Its antigen remains unidentified. The germline V and J ends were trimmed by 0 bases and 11 bases, with 14 bases remaining between them. CDR1 and CDR2 (germline): LNHNV, YYDKDF (reference sequence). The CDR3 has 14 amino acids. MiXCR, run by TCRdb on the reads, gives a single entry per CDR3 protein. The sample gives about 300,000 distinct CDR3 sequences, approximately 10% of which show up once; around 2.6% is in the top ten. These data originate in a study of T cell repertoires in cytomegalovirus infection. Study summary: CMV infection plus the matching HLA type was flagged by public TCR beta signatures.

Study outcomes and limitations: CMV-specific HLA-C-restricted TCR beta clonotypes dominated the ex vivo response.

The origin of this receptor is a human donor in good health (CMV status not recorded). Some clones in this sample may be carry-over from other donors' samples. The chain uses TRBV15 and TRBJ1-5, with D perhaps matching TRBD1 (6 bases). Sequences were obtained from PBMCs. In DNA form, the CDR3 reads TGTGCCACCAGCAGAGAACAACAGGGCCGGTCCCAGCATTTT. Amino acid sequence: CATSREQQGRSQHF. The entire variable domain, with the rest obtained from reference TRBV15 and TRBJ1-5, is as follows: DAMVIQNPRYQVTQFGKPVTLSCSQTLNHNVMYWYQQKSSQAPKLLFHYYDKDFNNEADTPDNFQSRRPNTSFCFLDIRSPGLGDTAMYLCATSREQQGRSQHFGDGTRLSIL.